Below are 12 T cell receptor beta chains sequenced from a single sample in a study of cytomegalovirus exposure and HLA in healthy donors (dated by TCRdb to 2017 to 2019). The library relied on the immunoSEQ multiplex PCR assay. For the multiplex PCR, a mixture combining 60 forward primers for TCR Vbeta segments and 13 reverse primers for TCR Jbeta segments was used. Here the immuneACCESS table is served through TCRdb, limited to in-frame sequences with V and J called. Missing clones are a known gap in these copies; in checked studies unresolved V genes cover under half, and the rest lacks a known reason. This sample gives about 110,000 clones in total; 80% to 85% of them show up just once. About 2% of the sample is in the top ten clones. Sequenced: PBMCs. The origin of the receptors is a woman aged 25-40 years in good health and CMV-seronegative.

This chain connects TRBV15 to TRBJ2-4; 8 bases are a match to TRBD2. The CDR3 runs 19 residues. Germline values: CDR1 LNHNV, CDR2 YYDKDF (reference sequence). With V trimmed by 0 bases and J by 1 base, 11 bases remained unmatched. The CDR3 region is CATSRDPGGTSVAKNIQYF. CDR3 coding DNA: TGTGCCACCAGCAGAGACCCCGGGGGGACTAGTGTTGCCAAAAACATTCAGTACTTC.

This clone was observed a handful of times. The chain has TRBV5-6 and TRBJ1-6; 7 nucleotides agree with TRBD1. Per germline, CDR1 SGHDT and CDR2 YYEEEE. V was pared by 2 bases and J by 7 bases, with 12 bases of the junction left unmatched. The CDR3 has 17 residues. The CDR3 is CASSLRRTGYGNSPLHF. The CDR3 nucleotides read TGTGCCAGCAGCTTAAGAAGGACAGGCTACGGGAATTCACCCCTCCACTTT.

The chain uses TRBV5-6 and TRBJ1-2; 8 bases align to TRBD1. Germline loops: CDR1 SGHDT, CDR2 YYEEEE. The junction had 5 bases not matched to a gene; V was cut back by 4 bases and J by 3 bases. CDR3 length: 14 residues. For the CDR3, the DNA is TGTGCCAGCAGCCCCCGGACAGGGCACTATGGCTACACCTTC. Translation gives CASSPRTGHYGYTF. Based on the CDR3 plus reference TRBV5-6 and TRBJ1-2, the full variable domain is DAGVTQSPTHLIKTRGQQVTLRCSPKSGHDTVSWYQQALGQGPQFIFQYYEEEERQRGNFPDRFSGHQFPNYSSELNVNALLLGDSALYLCASSPRTGHYGYTFGSGTRLTVV.

The rearrangement joins TRBV6-6 to TRBJ1-5; TRBD1 might be the D (6 bases). The germline gives CDR1 MNHNY, CDR2 SVGAGI (reference sequence). CDR3 length: 14 residues. Trimming took 5 bases from V and 3 from J, leaving 11 bases between them. This chain's CDR3 is CASSRTATNQPQHF. DNA for the CDR3: TGTGCCAGCAGTCGGACAGCGACCAATCAGCCCCAGCATTTT.

The rearrangement links TRBV4-3 to TRBJ2-7, with 11 nucleotides matching TRBD2. CDR1 and CDR2 (germline): LGHNA, YSLEER. This CDR3 comprises 16 residues. Unmatched junction bases numbered 3, after V lost 0 bases and J lost 2 bases. The DNA for the CDR3 is TGCGCCAGCAGCCAAGATCCTAGCGGGAGGACCTACGAGCAGTACTTC. Translated, it gives CASSQDPSGRTYEQYF.

V and J are TRBV18 and TRBJ2-5; tentatively, D is TRBD1 (5 bases). This CDR3 has 15 amino acids. The V gene's germline CDR1 is KGHSH and CDR2 LQKENI. Trimming pared 0 bases from V and 5 bases from J, leaving 13 bases between. CDR3 in DNA: TGTGCCAGCTCACCACCGGTACAGGCCGGGGAGACCCAGTACTTC. This gives the protein CASSPPVQAGETQYF.

The rearrangement links TRBV2 to TRBJ1-2; D not resolved. V was cut by 6 bases and J by 5 bases, with 16 bases left in between. This CDR3 comprises 14 residues. The germline CDR1 and CDR2 sequences are SNHLY and FYNNEI. The CDR3 protein is CASSGEGQSYGYTF. The DNA for the CDR3 is TGTGCCAGCAGCGGCGAGGGCCAGTCATATGGCTACACCTTC.

The V and J genes are TRBV28 and TRBJ2-1; 7 nucleotides agree with TRBD1. The V segment lost 5 bases and the J segment 2 bases; nucleotides outside the gene matches: 9. CDR1 and CDR2 (germline): MDHEN, SYDVKM. CDR3 length: 16 amino acids. CDR3 loop: CASSPTGDQAYNEQFF. CDR3 nucleotides: TGTGCCAGCAGTCCCACAGGGGATCAGGCCTACAATGAGCAGTTCTTC.

The chain carries TRBV27 and TRBJ2-1, with 7 bases fitting TRBD1. The germline gives CDR1 MNHEY, CDR2 SMNVEV (reference sequence). V dropped 5 bases and J dropped 1; count of bases not matched to a gene: 17. The length of the CDR3 is 19 residues. The CDR3 sequence: CASSPAEGARGLSYNEQFF. As DNA, the CDR3 is TGTGCCAGCAGTCCCGCCGAGGGGGCCCGCGGCCTGTCCTACAATGAGCAGTTCTTC.

The rearrangement links TRBV23-1 to TRBJ1-5; weak D call: TRBD1 (6 bases). TRBV23-1 is sorted into the ORF group, with uncertain function. CDR3 length equals 12 residues. Deletions cut 6 bases from V and 9 bases from J, with 12 bases between. The CDR3 spells CASRPETGPQHF. The DNA of the CDR3 is TGCGCCAGCAGACCGGAGACAGGGCCCCAGCATTTT.

This clone has a handful of counts. This rearrangement joins TRBV4-1 to TRBJ2-3; 8 nucleotides match TRBD1. This CDR3 has 12 residues. CDR1 and CDR2 from the germline V gene are MGHRA and YSYEKL. The trim removed 5 bases at V and 13 bases at J, leaving 8 bases unmatched. As DNA, the CDR3 is TGCGCCAGCAGCTACGAGACAGGGGTAAAGTATTTT. It translates to CASSYETGVKYF.

This chain uses TRBV11-2 with TRBJ2-1, with TRBD1 matching over 10 bases. The germline gives CDR1 SGHAT, CDR2 FQNNGV. Trimming took 4 bases from V and 3 from J; bases not matched to a gene: 6. The CDR3 consists of 16 residues. Here the CDR3 reads CASSWTGTGDYNEQFF. CDR3 nucleotides: TGTGCCAGCAGCTGGACCGGGACAGGGGACTACAATGAGCAGTTCTTC.